This T cell receptor (beta chain) was sequenced for a study of T-cell memory formation after mild COVID-19. A single record per CDR3 protein comes from TCRdb applying MiXCR to the 5' RACE reads. Here the sample spans 350,000 to 500,000 distinct CDR3 sequences, roughly 17% being singletons. Trimming removed 8 bases from V and 4 bases from J; junction bases left unmatched: 1. This CDR3 comprises 13 residues. Germline V gene data show CDR1 as SNHLY and CDR2 as FYNNEI. This clonotype has just a few counts. V gene TRBV2 combines with J gene TRBJ2-1, with 11 bases that match TRBD2. The specimen was PBMCs or a T cell subset sorted from them (not recorded which). The TCR was taken from a man in his late teens or twenties who had mild COVID-19 (a few samples of this study predate the infection). Cell type and time point are not known. CDR3 residues: CASRLAGYNEQFF. The CDR3 nucleotides read TGTGCCAGCCGACTAGCGGGGTACAATGAGCAGTTCTTC.